This is a list of T cell receptor beta chains from one sample in a study of immune evolution from preneoplasia to lung adenocarcinoma. Method: immunoSEQ multiplex PCR; TCRdb's copy keeps in-frame clones and lacks some. This table holds 4,900 or so clones, about 90% found once. Sequencing was performed on FFPE atypical adenomatous hyperplasia tissue from the lung. These receptors were taken from a person aged 65 to 85 with lung adenocarcinoma. CDR3s leave out the opening cysteine and the closing phenylalanine or tryptophan. Each record gives: V gene, D gene, J gene, CDR3 protein. D genes are given only for firm matches.

TRBV6-6	-	TRBJ1-1	ASSYEIRTEAF
TRBV25-1	TRBD1	TRBJ1-1	ASSEDREFTNTEAF
TRBV28	-	TRBJ1-1	ASSLPLGNTEAF
TRBV6-1	-	TRBJ1-5	ASGESSNQPQH
TRBV19	-	-	ASSMWGSHEQY
TRBV5-1	TRBD1	TRBJ2-1	ASSLEGTAFQQF
TRBV28	-	TRBJ1-2	ASSLEGFYGYT
TRBV27	-	TRBJ2-1	ASSLEGGWQGYNEQF
TRBV9	-	TRBJ1-6	ASSSGEGNSPLH
TRBV28	TRBD1	TRBJ1-5	ASSPQGPGPQH
TRBV18	-	TRBJ1-6	ASSPMTSEPLH
TRBV2	TRBD2	TRBJ2-7	ASSLGLAVNEQY
TRBV18	TRBD2	TRBJ2-1	ASSPVGRVHEQF
TRBV5-1	-	TRBJ1-1	ASSSTRERNTEAF
TRBV15	-	TRBJ1-1	ATSSVEGGTEAF
TRBV7-2	-	TRBJ1-4	ASSPTRGNEKLF
TRBV7-8	TRBD2	TRBJ2-7	ASSRKNQRGGYEQY
TRBV7-9	-	TRBJ1-1	ASSFRSGSVDTEAF
TRBV14	TRBD2	TRBJ2-7	ASSRRGGAYEQY
TRBV7-2	TRBD2	TRBJ2-5	ASSPRGILAKETQY
TRBV7-9	TRBD2	TRBJ2-7	ASSLGVTSGASYEQY
TRBV7-9	TRBD1	TRBJ1-2	ASSFGTGDGYT
TRBV11-2	-	TRBJ2-7	ASSLRNYEQY
TRBV9	TRBD1	TRBJ1-1	ASSVTGGTEAF
TRBV5-4	-	TRBJ2-3	ASSQTESSDTQY
TRBV11-2	TRBD1	TRBJ1-3	ASSLDYPGGWSSGNTIY
TRBV6-5	-	TRBJ2-7	ASKGTSYEQY
TRBV29-1	TRBD2	TRBJ2-7	SVSGLAGVDEQY
TRBV21-1	-	TRBJ2-2	ASSKETRTSGNTGELF
TRBV15	-	TRBJ1-4	ATSREFGGGEKLF
TRBV9	-	TRBJ2-7	ASSVDAGVNDEQY
TRBV7-8	-	TRBJ1-1	ASSLWGLNTEAF
TRBV6-1	-	TRBJ2-5	ASSEIRGETQY
TRBV9	TRBD1	TRBJ2-5	ASSPRGQGRRETQY
TRBV28	-	TRBJ1-4	ASSLEPLRGEKLF